This is a list of T cell receptor beta chains from one sample in a study of regulatory T cells in long-lasting Graves disease. From the multiplex PCR reads, TCRdb called clonotypes with MiXCR, one entry per CDR3 protein. The table shows about 530,000 distinct CDR3 sequences, with about 15% occurring only once. This same sample was also part of a study on T cells in Graves' hyperthyroidism and ophthalmopathy.

The material was peripheral blood mononuclear cells (PBMCs), obtained at new diagnosis, from a patient treated with antithyroid drugs. The receptor set was obtained from a woman aged 35-65 years with Graves disease. Both conserved end residues are part of each CDR3. The order of the fields is V gene, D gene, J gene, clone size, CDR3 DNA, CDR3 protein. D genes are given only for firm matches. Size values are once, few and many counts, or a class for expanded clones, and some rows have none.

v_call: TRBV3-1
d_call: -
j_call: TRBJ1-1
clone_size: -
cdr3_nt: TGTGCCAGCTATGGCCCAAGGAACACTGAAGCTTTCTTT
cdr3_aa: CASYGPRNTEAFF

v_call: TRBV7-2
d_call: TRBD1
j_call: TRBJ1-2
clone_size: few
cdr3_nt: TGTGCCAGCAGCCCCTCGTTGGGACAGGGAGATGGCTACACCTTC
cdr3_aa: CASSPSLGQGDGYTF

v_call: TRBV6-7
d_call: TRBD1
j_call: TRBJ2-6
clone_size: few
cdr3_nt: TGTGCCAGCAGTTACGGGGGACAGTGCTCTGGGGCCAACGTCCTGACTTTC
cdr3_aa: CASSYGGQCSGANVLTF

v_call: TRBV19
d_call: -
j_call: TRBJ2-7
clone_size: -
cdr3_nt: TGTGCCAGTAGTATAGACGGGGTCAGCTCCTACGAGCAGTACTTC
cdr3_aa: CASSIDGVSSYEQYF

v_call: TRBV11-2
d_call: -
j_call: TRBJ1-4
clone_size: -
cdr3_nt: TGTGCCAGCAGCTTAGACCCTTGGGGGACTAATGAAAAACTGTTTTTT
cdr3_aa: CASSLDPWGTNEKLFF

v_call: TRBV30
d_call: -
j_call: TRBJ2-2
clone_size: -
cdr3_nt: TGTCCGGGGGGACAGGAGAACACCGGGGAGCTGTTTTTT
cdr3_aa: CPGGQENTGELFF

v_call: TRBV5-1
d_call: -
j_call: TRBJ2-3
clone_size: many
cdr3_nt: TGCGCCAGCAGCTCGCCTATGCGGGATACGCAGTATTTT
cdr3_aa: CASSSPMRDTQYF

v_call: TRBV30
d_call: -
j_call: TRBJ1-1
clone_size: many
cdr3_nt: TGTCAGGGGAGAAGGAACACTGAAGCTTTCTTT
cdr3_aa: CQGRRNTEAFF

v_call: TRBV29-1
d_call: -
j_call: TRBJ1-1
clone_size: few
cdr3_nt: TGCAGCGGGGGAGGGGCGACGAACACTGAAGCTTCCTTT
cdr3_aa: CSGGGATNTEASF

v_call: TRBV4-1
d_call: -
j_call: TRBJ1-4
clone_size: -
cdr3_nt: TGCGCCAGCAGCCCGAGGGCGATAAATGAAAAACTGTTTTTT
cdr3_aa: CASSPRAINEKLFF

v_call: TRBV12-3/TRBV12-4
d_call: TRBD2
j_call: TRBJ2-1
clone_size: few
cdr3_nt: TGTGCCAGCAGCCCTAGCGGGGGCTCAGGTGAGCAGTTCTTC
cdr3_aa: CASSPSGGSGEQFF

v_call: TRBV4-1
d_call: -
j_call: TRBJ2-3
clone_size: many
cdr3_nt: TGCGCCAGCAGCCAAGATACAGGCAGGGGGAGGAAAGATACGCAGTATTTT
cdr3_aa: CASSQDTGRGRKDTQYF

v_call: TRBV2
d_call: TRBD2
j_call: TRBJ2-2
clone_size: many
cdr3_nt: TGTGCCAGCAGCAAGCCCGGGACGGGAGGGGCCGGGGAGCTGTTTTTT
cdr3_aa: CASSKPGTGGAGELFF

v_call: TRBV24-1
d_call: -
j_call: TRBJ1-3
clone_size: -
cdr3_nt: TGTGCCACCAGTGATTTTCGGGCGGGGGGACCAGGAAACACCATATATTTT
cdr3_aa: CATSDFRAGGPGNTIYF

v_call: TRBV4-1
d_call: TRBD2
j_call: TRBJ2-1
clone_size: -
cdr3_nt: TGCGCCAGCAGCCAAGAAGGAACTAGCGGGGGGATCAATGAGCAGTTCTTC
cdr3_aa: CASSQEGTSGGINEQFF

v_call: TRBV11-2
d_call: -
j_call: TRBJ1-1
clone_size: many
cdr3_nt: TGTGCCAGCAGCTCCGGCGGGTGGACTGGGGACACTGAAGCTTTCTTT
cdr3_aa: CASSSGGWTGDTEAFF

v_call: TRBV2
d_call: -
j_call: TRBJ2-2
clone_size: few
cdr3_nt: TGTGCCAGCAGGATGACAGGGAGGCCCGGGGAGCTGCTTTTT
cdr3_aa: CASRMTGRPGELLF

v_call: TRBV3-1
d_call: -
j_call: TRBJ1-2
clone_size: -
cdr3_nt: TGTGCCAGCAGCCAGATGGGGCAGGGCACAAAAGGCTACACCTTC
cdr3_aa: CASSQMGQGTKGYTF

v_call: TRBV29-1
d_call: -
j_call: TRBJ1-2
clone_size: -
cdr3_nt: TGCAGCGTATCACATTCTAATGGCTACACCTTC
cdr3_aa: CSVSHSNGYTF

v_call: TRBV6-2/TRBV6-3
d_call: -
j_call: TRBJ2-4
clone_size: -
cdr3_nt: TGTGCCAGCAGTGAGGGCGTGGCCAAAAACATTCAGTACTTC
cdr3_aa: CASSEGVAKNIQYF

v_call: TRBV7-9
d_call: TRBD1
j_call: TRBJ1-5
clone_size: many
cdr3_nt: TGTGCCAGCAGCCGGGACAGCATCAATCAGCCCCAGCATTTT
cdr3_aa: CASSRDSINQPQHF

v_call: TRBV6-5
d_call: -
j_call: TRBJ1-4
clone_size: -
cdr3_nt: TGTGCCAGCAGTTATGGTCCCCATGAAAAACTGTTTTTT
cdr3_aa: CASSYGPHEKLFF